The clone carrying this TCR beta chain came up a few times. As processed by the authors: The authors estimated nucleated cell counts from reference gene primer amplification. Sequenced by immunoSEQ multiplex PCR; TCRdb stores in-frame clones only, minus some. V and J calls and clone size are given by that table; D and trimming were obtained from the DNA. The sample includes around 290,000 clones, over 75% of them seen just once. The data originate from a study of blood T cell repertoires in COVID-19. The wider study: Acute and convalescent COVID-19 specimens originated in the United States, Italy and Spain. Sources were T cells, B-cell-depleted T cells, or PBMCs; the material itself was cDNA or gDNA.

The sequencing sample was made of peripheral blood. The origin of this receptor is a woman between 45 and 60 years old who had recovered from COVID-19.

This CDR3 is CASSQGIKWGQGSDEQFF. CDR3 sequence (DNA): TGTGCCAGCAGCCAAGGGATTAAGTGGGGACAGGGTTCGGATGAGCAGTTCTTC. The J gene is TRBJ2-1, the V gene TRBV3-1 (or the pseudogene TRBV3-2); 9 bases are shared with TRBD1. V trimming: 1 base; J trimming: 8 bases; junction bases outside the gene matches: 15. This CDR3 is built from 18 residues. CDR1 is LGHDT, CDR2 YNNKEL, per germline (reference sequence).